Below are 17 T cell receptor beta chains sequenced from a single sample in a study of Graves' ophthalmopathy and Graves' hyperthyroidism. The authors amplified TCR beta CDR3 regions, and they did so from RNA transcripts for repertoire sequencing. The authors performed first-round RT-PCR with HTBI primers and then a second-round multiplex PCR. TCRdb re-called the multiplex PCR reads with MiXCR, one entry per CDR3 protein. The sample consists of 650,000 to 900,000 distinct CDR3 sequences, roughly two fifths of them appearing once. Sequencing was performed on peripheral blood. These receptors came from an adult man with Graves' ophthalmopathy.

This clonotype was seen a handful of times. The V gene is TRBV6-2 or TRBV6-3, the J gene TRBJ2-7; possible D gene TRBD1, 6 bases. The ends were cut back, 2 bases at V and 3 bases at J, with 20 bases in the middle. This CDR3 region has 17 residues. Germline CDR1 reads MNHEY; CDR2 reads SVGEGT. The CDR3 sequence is CASSYRIQGPSGYEQYF. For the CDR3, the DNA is TGTGCCAGCAGTTACCGAATCCAGGGGCCCTCGGGCTACGAGCAGTACTTC.

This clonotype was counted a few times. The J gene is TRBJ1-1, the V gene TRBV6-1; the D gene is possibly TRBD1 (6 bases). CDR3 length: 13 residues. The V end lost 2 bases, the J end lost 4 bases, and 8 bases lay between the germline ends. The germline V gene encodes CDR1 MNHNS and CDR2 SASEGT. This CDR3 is CASSERGGTEAFF. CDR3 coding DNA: TGTGCCAGCAGTGAAAGGGGGGGCACTGAAGCTTTCTTT.

In DNA form, the CDR3 reads TGCAGTGCTAGTCCTGGGACCTCCTATAATTCACCCCTCCACTTT. It codes for CSASPGTSYNSPLHF. J is TRBJ1-6 and V is TRBV20-1, with D possibly matching TRBD1 (5 bases). V was cut by 3 bases and J by 0 bases, with 9 bases left in between. The CDR3 totals 15 residues. The germline gives CDR1 DFQATT, CDR2 SNEGSKA (reference sequence).

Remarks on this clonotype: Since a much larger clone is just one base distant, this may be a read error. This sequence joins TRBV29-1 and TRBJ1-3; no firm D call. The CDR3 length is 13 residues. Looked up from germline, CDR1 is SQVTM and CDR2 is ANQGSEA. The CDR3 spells CSVADNSGSTIYF. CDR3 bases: TGCAGCGTTGCTGATAACTCTGGAAGCACCATATATTTT. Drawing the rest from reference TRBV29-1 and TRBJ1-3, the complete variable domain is SAVISQKPSRDICQRGTSLTIQCQVDSQVTMMFWYRQQPGQSLTLIATANQGSEATYESGFVIDKFPISRPNLTFSTLTVSNMSPEDSSIYLCSVADNSGSTIYFGEGSWLTVV.

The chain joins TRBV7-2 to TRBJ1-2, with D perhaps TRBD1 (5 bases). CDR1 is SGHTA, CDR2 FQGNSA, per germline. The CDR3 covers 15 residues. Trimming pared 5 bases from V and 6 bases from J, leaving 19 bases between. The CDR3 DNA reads TGTGCCAGCAGCCGTCCGGGACGGGTCACCCATGGCTACACCTTC. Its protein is CASSRPGRVTHGYTF.

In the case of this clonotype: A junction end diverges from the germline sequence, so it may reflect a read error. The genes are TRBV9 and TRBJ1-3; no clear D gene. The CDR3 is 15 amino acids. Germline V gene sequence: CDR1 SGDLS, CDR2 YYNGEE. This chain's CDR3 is CASSVVGAYGNTTYF. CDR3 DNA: TGTGCCAGTAGCGTAGTGGGAGCCTATGGAAACACCACATATTTT.

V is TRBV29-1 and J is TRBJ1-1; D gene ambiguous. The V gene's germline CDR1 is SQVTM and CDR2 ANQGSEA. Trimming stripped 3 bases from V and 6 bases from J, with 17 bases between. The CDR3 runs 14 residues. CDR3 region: CSVDWAPGKSEAFF. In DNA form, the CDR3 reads TGCAGCGTTGACTGGGCCCCGGGGAAATCTGAAGCTTTCTTT.

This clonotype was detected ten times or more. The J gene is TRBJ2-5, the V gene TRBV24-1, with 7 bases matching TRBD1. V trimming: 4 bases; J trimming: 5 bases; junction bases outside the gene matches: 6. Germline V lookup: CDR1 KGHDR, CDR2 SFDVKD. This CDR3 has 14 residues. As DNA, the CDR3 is TGTGCCACCAGTGACACAGGGGTGCCTGAGACCCAGTACTTC. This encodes CATSDTGVPETQYF.

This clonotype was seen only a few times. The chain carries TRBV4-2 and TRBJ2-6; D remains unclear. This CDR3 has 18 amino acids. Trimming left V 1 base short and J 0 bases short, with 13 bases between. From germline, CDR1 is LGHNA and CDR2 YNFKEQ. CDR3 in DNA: TGTGCCAGCAGCCAAGTCTCTGCTATACTCTCTGGGGCCAACGTCCTGACTTTC. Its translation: CASSQVSAILSGANVLTF.

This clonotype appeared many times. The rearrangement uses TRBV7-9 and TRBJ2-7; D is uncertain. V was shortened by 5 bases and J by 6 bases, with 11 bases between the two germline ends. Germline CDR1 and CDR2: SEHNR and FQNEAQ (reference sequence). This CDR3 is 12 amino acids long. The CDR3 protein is CASSVPDGEQYF. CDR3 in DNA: TGTGCCAGCAGCGTCCCCGACGGCGAGCAGTACTTC. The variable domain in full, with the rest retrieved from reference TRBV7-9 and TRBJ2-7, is DTGVSQNPRHKITKRGQNVTFRCDPISEHNRLYWYRQTLGQGPEFLTYFQNEAQLEKSRLLSDRFSAERPKGSFSTLEIQRTEQGDSAMYLCASSVPDGEQYFGPGTRLTVT.

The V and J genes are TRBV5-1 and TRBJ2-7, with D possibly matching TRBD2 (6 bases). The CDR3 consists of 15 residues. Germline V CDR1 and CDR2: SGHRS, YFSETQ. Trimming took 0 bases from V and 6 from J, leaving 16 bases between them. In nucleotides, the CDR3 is TGCGCCAGCAGCTTGGAAGTTGGGAAACTAGCCGAGCAGTACTTC. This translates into CASSLEVGKLAEQYF.

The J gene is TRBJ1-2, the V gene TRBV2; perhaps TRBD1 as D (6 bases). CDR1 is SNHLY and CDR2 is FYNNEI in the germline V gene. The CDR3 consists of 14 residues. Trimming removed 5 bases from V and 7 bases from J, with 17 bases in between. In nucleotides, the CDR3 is TGTGCCAGCAGTTTATCCGGCAGGGGTCGTGGCTACACCTTC. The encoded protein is CASSLSGRGRGYTF.

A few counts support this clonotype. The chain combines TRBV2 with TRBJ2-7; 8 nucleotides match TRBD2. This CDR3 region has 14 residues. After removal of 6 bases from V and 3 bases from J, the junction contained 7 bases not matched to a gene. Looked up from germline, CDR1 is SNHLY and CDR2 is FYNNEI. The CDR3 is CASRRGVGRYEQYF. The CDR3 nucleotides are TGTGCCAGCAGGCGGGGGGTAGGTCGCTACGAGCAGTACTTC.

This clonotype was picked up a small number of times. CDR3 amino acids: CASSSGQSTEAFF. CDR3 sequence (DNA): TGTGCCAGCAGTTCGGGGCAGAGCACTGAAGCTTTCTTT. V usage is TRBV7-9 and J usage is TRBJ1-1, with D perhaps matching TRBD1 (5 bases). The CDR3 contains 13 residues. Germline assignment: CDR1 SEHNR and CDR2 FQNEAQ (reference sequence). Trimming took off 6 bases at V and 4 bases at J, with 12 bases between the two ends.

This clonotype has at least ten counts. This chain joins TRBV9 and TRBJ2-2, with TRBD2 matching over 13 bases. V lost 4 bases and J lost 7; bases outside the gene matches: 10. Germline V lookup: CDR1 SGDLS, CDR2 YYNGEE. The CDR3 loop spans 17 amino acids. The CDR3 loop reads CASSPTGLAGVHGELFF. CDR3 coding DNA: TGTGCCAGCAGCCCGACCGGACTAGCGGGAGTACACGGGGAGCTGTTTTTT.

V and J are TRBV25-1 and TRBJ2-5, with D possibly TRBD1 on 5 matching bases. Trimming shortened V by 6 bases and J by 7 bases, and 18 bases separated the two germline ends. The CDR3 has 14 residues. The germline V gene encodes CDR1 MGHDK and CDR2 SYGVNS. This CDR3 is CASSLRGSRGTQYF. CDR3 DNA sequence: TGTGCCAGCAGCTTAAGGGGTTCACGAGGGACCCAGTACTTC.

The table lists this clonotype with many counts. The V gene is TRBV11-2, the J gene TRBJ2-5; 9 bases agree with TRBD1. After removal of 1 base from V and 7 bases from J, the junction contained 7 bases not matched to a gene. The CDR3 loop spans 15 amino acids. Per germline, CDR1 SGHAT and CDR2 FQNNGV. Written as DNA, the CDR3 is TGTGCCAGCAGCTTAGCTACAGGGGGCGTTCGGACCCAGTACTTC. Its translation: CASSLATGGVRTQYF. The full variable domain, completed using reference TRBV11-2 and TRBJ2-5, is EAGVAQSPRYKIIEKRQSVAFWCNPISGHATLYWYQQILGQGPKLLIQFQNNGVVDDSQLPKDRFSAERLKGVDSTLKIQPAKLEDSAVYLCASSLATGGVRTQYFGPGTRLLVL.